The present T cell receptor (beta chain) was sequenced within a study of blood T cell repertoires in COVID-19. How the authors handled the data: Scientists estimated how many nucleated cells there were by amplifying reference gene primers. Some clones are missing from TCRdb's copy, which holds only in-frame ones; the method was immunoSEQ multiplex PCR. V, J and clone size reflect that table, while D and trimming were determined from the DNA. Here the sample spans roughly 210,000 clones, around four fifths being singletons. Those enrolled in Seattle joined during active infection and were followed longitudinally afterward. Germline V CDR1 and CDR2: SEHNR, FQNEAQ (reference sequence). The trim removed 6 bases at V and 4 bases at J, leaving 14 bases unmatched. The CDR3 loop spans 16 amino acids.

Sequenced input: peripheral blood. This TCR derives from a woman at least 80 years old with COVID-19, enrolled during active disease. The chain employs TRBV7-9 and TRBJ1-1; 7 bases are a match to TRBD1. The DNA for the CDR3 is TGTGCCAGCAGGCCCCCCTCGACAGGGCCGACCACTGAAGCTTTCTTT. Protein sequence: CASRPPSTGPTTEAFF.